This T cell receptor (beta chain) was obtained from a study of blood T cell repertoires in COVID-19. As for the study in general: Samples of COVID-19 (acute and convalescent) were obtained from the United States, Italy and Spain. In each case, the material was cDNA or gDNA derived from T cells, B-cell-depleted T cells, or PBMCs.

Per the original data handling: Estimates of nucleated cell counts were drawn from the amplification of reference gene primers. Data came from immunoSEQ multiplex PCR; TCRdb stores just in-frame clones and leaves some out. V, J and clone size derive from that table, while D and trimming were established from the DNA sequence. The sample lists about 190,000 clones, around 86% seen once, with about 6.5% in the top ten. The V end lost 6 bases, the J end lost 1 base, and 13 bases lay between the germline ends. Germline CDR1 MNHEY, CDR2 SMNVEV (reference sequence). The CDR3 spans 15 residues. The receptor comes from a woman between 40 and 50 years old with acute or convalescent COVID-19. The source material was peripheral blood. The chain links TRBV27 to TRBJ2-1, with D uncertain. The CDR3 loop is CASRQPGGSYNEQFF. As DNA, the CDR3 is TGTGCCAGCAGGCAGCCAGGTGGATCCTACAATGAGCAGTTCTTC.